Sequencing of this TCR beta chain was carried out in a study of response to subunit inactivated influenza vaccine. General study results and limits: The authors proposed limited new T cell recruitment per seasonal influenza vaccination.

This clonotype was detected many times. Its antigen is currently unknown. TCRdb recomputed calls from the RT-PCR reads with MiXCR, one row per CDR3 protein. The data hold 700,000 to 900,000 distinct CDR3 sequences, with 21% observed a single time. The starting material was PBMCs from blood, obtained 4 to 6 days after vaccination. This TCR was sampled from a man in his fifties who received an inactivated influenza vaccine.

The CDR3 protein is CASSPGPQGEQYF. CDR3 in DNA: TGTGCCAGCAGTCCGGGACCGCAAGGCGAGCAGTACTTC. This chain links TRBV3-1 with TRBJ2-7; either TRBD1 or TRBD2 may fit D (5 bases each). Per the germline V gene, CDR1 is LGHDT and CDR2 is YNNKEL (reference sequence). Trimming pared 6 bases from V and 6 bases from J, leaving 15 bases between. This CDR3 spans 13 amino acids.